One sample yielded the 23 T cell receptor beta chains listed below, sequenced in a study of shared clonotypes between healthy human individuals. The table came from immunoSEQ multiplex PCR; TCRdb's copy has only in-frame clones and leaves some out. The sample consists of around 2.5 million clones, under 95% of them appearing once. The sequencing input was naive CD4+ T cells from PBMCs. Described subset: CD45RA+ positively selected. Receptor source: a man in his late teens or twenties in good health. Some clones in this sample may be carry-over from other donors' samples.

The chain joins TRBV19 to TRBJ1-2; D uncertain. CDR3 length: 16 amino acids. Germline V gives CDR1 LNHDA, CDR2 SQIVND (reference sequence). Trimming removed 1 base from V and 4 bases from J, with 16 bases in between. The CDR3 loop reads CASSIVRGSTIYGYTF. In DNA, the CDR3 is TGTGCCAGTAGTATAGTTCGGGGATCTACCATCTATGGCTACACCTTC.

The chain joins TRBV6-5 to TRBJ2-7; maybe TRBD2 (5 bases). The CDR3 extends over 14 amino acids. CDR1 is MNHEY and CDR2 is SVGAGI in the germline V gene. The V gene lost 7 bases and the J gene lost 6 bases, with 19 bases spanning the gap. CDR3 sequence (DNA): TGTGCCAGCAAGGCGGGCCCCCACGCCTCCGAGCAGTACTTC. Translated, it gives CASKAGPHASEQYF.

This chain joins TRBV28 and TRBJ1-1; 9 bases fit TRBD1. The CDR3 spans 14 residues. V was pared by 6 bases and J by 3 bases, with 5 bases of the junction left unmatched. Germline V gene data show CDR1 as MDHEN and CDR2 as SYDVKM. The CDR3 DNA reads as TGTGCCAGCAGATCCGACAGGGGGGACACTGAAGCTTTCTTT. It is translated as CASRSDRGDTEAFF.

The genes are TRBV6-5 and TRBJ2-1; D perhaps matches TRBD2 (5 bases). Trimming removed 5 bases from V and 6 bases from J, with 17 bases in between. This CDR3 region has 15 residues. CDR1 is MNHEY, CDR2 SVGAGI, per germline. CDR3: CASSPPTPGSNEQFF. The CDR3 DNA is TGTGCCAGCAGTCCACCTACGCCGGGGAGCAATGAGCAGTTCTTC.

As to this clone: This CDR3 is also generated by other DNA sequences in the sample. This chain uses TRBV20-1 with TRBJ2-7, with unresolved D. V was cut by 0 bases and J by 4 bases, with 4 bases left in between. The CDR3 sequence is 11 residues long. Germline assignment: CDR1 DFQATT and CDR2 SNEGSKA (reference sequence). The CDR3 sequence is CSARDLYEQYF. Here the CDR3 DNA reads TGCAGTGCTAGAGATCTTTACGAGCAGTACTTC.

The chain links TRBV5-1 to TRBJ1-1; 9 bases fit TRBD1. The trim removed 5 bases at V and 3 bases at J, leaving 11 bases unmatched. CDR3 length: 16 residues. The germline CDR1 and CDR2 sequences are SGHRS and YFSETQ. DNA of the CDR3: TGCGCCAGCAGACCGGGACAGGGACTCTTAGACACTGAAGCTTTCTTT. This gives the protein CASRPGQGLLDTEAFF.

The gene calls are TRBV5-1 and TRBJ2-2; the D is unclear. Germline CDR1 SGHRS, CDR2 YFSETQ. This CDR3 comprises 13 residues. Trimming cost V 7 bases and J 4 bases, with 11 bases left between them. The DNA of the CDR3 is TGCGCCAGCGGAGACATACCCACCGGGGAGCTGTTTTTT. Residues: CASGDIPTGELFF.

The CDR3 here is CASSPLGVSTDTQYF. CDR3 bases: TGTGCCAGCTCACCCCTAGGGGTTAGCACAGATACGCAGTATTTT. The chain has TRBV18 and TRBJ2-3; TRBD1 is a possible D gene (5 bases). This CDR3 is built from 15 residues. Germline CDR1 and CDR2: KGHSH and LQKENI. Trimming left V 3 bases short and J 0 bases short, with 10 bases between.

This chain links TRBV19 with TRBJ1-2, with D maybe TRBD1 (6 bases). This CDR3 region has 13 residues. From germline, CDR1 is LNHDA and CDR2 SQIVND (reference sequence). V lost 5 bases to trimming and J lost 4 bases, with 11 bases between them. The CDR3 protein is CASSPDRIYGYTF. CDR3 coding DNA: TGTGCCAGTAGTCCGGACAGAATCTATGGCTACACCTTC.

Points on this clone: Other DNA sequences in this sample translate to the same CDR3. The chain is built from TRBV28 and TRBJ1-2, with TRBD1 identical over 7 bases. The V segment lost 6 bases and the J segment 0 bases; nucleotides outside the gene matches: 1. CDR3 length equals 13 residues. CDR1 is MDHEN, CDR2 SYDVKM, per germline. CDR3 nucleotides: TGTGCCAGCAGCACAGGGGCTAACTATGGCTACACCTTC. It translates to CASSTGANYGYTF.

CDR3 nucleotides: TGTGCCAGCAGCTTCTCCGGGAGGGGGACCTACGAGCAGTACTTC. It translates to CASSFSGRGTYEQYF. V and J are TRBV7-2 and TRBJ2-7; 8 nucleotides match TRBD2. Germline loops: CDR1 SGHTA, CDR2 FQGNSA. The CDR3 has 15 residues. J lost 2 bases, V lost 3 bases, and 6 bases had no gene match.

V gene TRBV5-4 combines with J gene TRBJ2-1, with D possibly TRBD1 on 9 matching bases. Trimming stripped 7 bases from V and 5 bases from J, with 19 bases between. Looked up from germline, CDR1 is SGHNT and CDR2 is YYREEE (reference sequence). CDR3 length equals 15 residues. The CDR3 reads CASQNRGRGDNEQFF. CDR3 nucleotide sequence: TGTGCCAGCCAAAACAGGGGGCGGGGGGACAATGAGCAGTTCTTC.

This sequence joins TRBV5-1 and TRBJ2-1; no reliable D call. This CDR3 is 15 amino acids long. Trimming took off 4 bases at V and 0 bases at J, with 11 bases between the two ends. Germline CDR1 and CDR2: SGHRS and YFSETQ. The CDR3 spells CASSQGGSSYNEQFF. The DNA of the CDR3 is TGCGCCAGCAGCCAAGGCGGCAGCTCCTACAATGAGCAGTTCTTC.

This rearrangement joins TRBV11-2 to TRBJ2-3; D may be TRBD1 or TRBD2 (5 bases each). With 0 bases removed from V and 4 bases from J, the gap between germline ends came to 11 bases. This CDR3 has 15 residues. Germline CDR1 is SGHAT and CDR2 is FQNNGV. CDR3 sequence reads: CASSLDHTGPDTQYF. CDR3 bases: TGTGCCAGCAGCTTAGATCACACGGGGCCAGATACGCAGTATTTT.

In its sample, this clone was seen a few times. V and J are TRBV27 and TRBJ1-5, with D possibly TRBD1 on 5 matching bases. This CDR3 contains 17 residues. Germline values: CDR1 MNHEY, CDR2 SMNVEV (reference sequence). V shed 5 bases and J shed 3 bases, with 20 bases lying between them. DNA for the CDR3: TGTGCCAGCAGTCCCAGAGGACCCCTGGGGACCAATCAGCCCCAGCATTTT. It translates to CASSPRGPLGTNQPQHF.

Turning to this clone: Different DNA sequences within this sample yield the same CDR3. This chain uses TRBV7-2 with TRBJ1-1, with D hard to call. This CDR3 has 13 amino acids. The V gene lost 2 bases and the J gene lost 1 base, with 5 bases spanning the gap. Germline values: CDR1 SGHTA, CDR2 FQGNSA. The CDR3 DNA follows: TGTGCCAGCAGCTTATTGTGGAACACTGAAGCTTTCTTT. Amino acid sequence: CASSLLWNTEAFF.

The CDR3 DNA reads as TGCGCCAGCAGCTTCGCTAGCGGGACCACAGATACGCAGTATTTT. Its protein product is CASSFASGTTDTQYF. The rearrangement joins TRBV5-1 to TRBJ2-3, with 9 positions matching TRBD2. The germline gives CDR1 SGHRS, CDR2 YFSETQ. Trimming at V came to 2 bases and at J to 2 bases, leaving 3 bases not matched to a gene. The CDR3 covers 15 residues.

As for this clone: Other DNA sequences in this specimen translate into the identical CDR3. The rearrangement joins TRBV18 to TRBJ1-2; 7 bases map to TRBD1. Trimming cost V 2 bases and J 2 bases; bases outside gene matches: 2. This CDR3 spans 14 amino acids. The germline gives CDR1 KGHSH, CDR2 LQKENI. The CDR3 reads CASSPGQDNYGYTF. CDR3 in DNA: TGTGCCAGCTCACCAGGACAGGACAACTATGGCTACACCTTC. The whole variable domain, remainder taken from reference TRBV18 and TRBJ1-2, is NAGVMQNPRHLVRRRGQEARLRCSPMKGHSHVYWYRQLPEEGLKFMVYLQKENIIDESGMPKERFSAEFPKEGPSILRIQQVVRGDSAAYFCASSPGQDNYGYTFGSGTRLTVV.

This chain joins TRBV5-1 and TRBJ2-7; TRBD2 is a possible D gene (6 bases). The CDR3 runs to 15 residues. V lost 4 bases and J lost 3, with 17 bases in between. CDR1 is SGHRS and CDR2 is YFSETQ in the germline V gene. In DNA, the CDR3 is TGCGCCAGCAGCGTACATTCGGGACTGTTCTACGAGCAGTACTTC. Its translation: CASSVHSGLFYEQYF.

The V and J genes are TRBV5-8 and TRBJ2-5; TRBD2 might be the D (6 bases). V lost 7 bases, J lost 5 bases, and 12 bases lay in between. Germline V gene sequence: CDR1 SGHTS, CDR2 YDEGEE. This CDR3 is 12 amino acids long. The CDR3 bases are TGTGCCAGCGGAGGGAGTGGGGAGACCCAGTACTTC. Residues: CASGGSGETQYF.

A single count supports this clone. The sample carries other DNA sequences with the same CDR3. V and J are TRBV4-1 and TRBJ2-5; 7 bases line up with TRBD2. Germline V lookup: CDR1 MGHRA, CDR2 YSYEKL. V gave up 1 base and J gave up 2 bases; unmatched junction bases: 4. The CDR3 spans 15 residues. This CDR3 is CASSQGGGSQETQYF. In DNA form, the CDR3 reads TGCGCCAGCAGCCAAGGGGGGGGGAGTCAAGAGACCCAGTACTTC.

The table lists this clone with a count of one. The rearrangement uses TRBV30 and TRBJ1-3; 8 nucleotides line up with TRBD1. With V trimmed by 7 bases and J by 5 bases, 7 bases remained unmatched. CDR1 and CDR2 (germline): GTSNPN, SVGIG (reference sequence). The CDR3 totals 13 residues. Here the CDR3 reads CAFTGTGRNTIYF. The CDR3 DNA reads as TGTGCCTTTACCGGGACAGGCCGAAACACCATATATTTT.

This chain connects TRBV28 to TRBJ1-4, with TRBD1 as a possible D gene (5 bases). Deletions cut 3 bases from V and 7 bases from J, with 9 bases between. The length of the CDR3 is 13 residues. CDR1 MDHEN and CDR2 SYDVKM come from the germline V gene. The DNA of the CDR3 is TGTGCCAGCAGTTTGCAGGGATCTGAAAAACTGTTTTTT. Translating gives CASSLQGSEKLFF.